These T cell receptor beta chains were read from a single sample in a study of blood T cell repertoires in COVID-19. Clones were read by immunoSEQ multiplex PCR, and TCRdb kept only the in-frame ones, dropping some. Among roughly 200,000 clones listed, 80% to 85% were seen once. The sequenced sample was peripheral blood. These receptors all come from a woman of 80 years or more with COVID-19, enrolled during active disease. Both conserved end residues are part of each CDR3. D genes are given only for firm matches. Clone size is given for some rows only: seen once, a few or many times, or a class if the clone is expanded.

NA TRBJ1-5 TRBV27 NA TGTGCCAGCAGTTTACTGCCAGGGGAAAATCAGCCCCAGCATTTT CASSLLPGENQPQHF
NA TRBJ2-4 TRBV15 few TGTGCCACCAGTCAGAGATCTGGAGGGCTGGACATTCAGTACTTC CATSQRSGGLDIQYF
TRBD2 TRBJ2-3 TRBV12-5 NA TGTGCTAGTGCCACTAGCGGGGGGGCGAATACGCAGTATTTT CASATSGGANTQYF
TRBD2 TRBJ2-1 TRBV11-3 once TGTGCCAGCAGCTTAGGCGATGGACTAGCGGGGAACAATGAGCAGTTCTTC CASSLGDGLAGNNEQFF
TRBD1 TRBJ2-6 TRBV15 NA TGTGCCACCAGCAGAGATAGAGGGACAGGGATTCCTGGGGCCAACGTCCTGACTTTC CATSRDRGTGIPGANVLTF
NA TRBJ2-3 TRBV12-3/TRBV12-4 NA TGTGCCAGCAGTCCAACTAGGAGGGATACGCAGTATTTT CASSPTRRDTQYF
TRBD1 TRBJ1-3 TRBV3-1/TRBV3-2 NA TGTGCCAGCAGCCAAGGGTACGGGACAGGTCCTACCTCTGGAAACACCATATATTTT CASSQGYGTGPTSGNTIYF
NA TRBJ2-2 TRBV7-9 NA TGTGCCAGCAGCTTAGTATTAGCCCAGATTACCACCGGGGAGCTGTTTTTT CASSLVLAQITTGELFF
NA TRBJ1-3 TRBV19 NA TGTGCCAGTAGGAGCTCTTACTCTGGAAACACCATATATTTT CASRSSYSGNTIYF
TRBD2 TRBJ2-3 TRBV3-1/TRBV3-2 NA TGTGCCAGCAGCGAGCGGGGGAGTAACACAGATACGCAGTATTTT CASSERGSNTDTQYF
TRBD1 TRBJ1-6 TRBV6-5 NA TGTGCCAGCAGTTACTGGGACAGGGAAAATTCACCCCTCCACTTT CASSYWDRENSPLHF
NA TRBJ1-1 TRBV3-1/TRBV3-2 NA TGTGCCAGCAGCCAATACAGTTCGGGGGGCACTGAAGCTTTCTTT CASSQYSSGGTEAFF
NA TRBJ1-6 TRBV5-1 NA TGCGCCAGCAGCCCCGCAGGGGCCAATAATTCACCCCTCCACTTT CASSPAGANNSPLHF
NA TRBJ2-1 TRBV13 NA TGTGCCAGCAGCCCACGGGAGGGGGCAGCGATGAGGGGGTTCTTC CASSPREGAAMRGFF
TRBD1 TRBJ2-1 TRBV15 NA TGTGCCACCAGCAGAGCCAGGGACAGGGACCACAATGAGCAGTTCTTC CATSRARDRDHNEQFF
TRBD1 TRBJ2-5 TRBV18 NA TGTGCCAGCTCACAGAGACAGGGGGAAGAGACCCAGTACTTC CASSQRQGEETQYF
TRBD1 TRBJ1-1 TRBV27 NA TGTGCCAGCAGCCCCCTAGGGACAGGCCTAGAGAGGGCTTTCTTT CASSPLGTGLERAFF
NA TRBJ1-4 TRBV19 NA TGTGCCAGTAGTATGAGGGCACCTTACTTAAATGAAAAACTGTTTTTT CASSMRAPYLNEKLFF
NA TRBJ1-2 TRBV10-3 NA TGTGCCATCAGTGAACAGGGCTATGGCTACACCTTC CAISEQGYGYTF
NA TRBJ1-4 TRBV2 once TGTGCCAGCAGTGACAGGGGAGAAAAACTGTTTTTT CASSDRGEKLFF
NA TRBJ1-2 TRBV6-6 NA TGTGCCAGCAGCCCTCCGGGGGGTAACTATGGCTACACCTTC CASSPPGGNYGYTF
NA TRBJ2-2 TRBV21-1 NA TGTGCCAGCAGTCTCACGGGCCGGGACAGGGGCCTGCTGGGGTACACCGGGGAGCTGTTTTTT CASSLTGRDRGLLGYTGELFF
NA TRBJ2-4 TRBV19 NA TGTGCCAGTAGCAGGGCGTTAGCCAAAAACATTCAGTACTTC CASSRALAKNIQYF
NA TRBJ1-3 TRBV10-3 NA TGTGCCATCAGCCTCGTTCAGGGTAGCTCTGGAAACACCATATATTTT CAISLVQGSSGNTIYF
NA TRBJ2-7 TRBV6-6 once TGTGCCAGCAGTTTCGACAACAGGGTCTACGAGCAGTACTTC CASSFDNRVYEQYF
NA TRBJ1-5 TRBV19 NA TGTGCCAGTAGTACACTAATTATTAGCAATCAGCCCCAGCATTTT CASSTLIISNQPQHF
TRBD1 TRBJ2-5 TRBV28 NA TGTGCCAGCGAGGGGGGACCCGGACAGGGCGGACGAGAGACCCAGTACTTC CASEGGPGQGGRETQYF
NA TRBJ1-1 TRBV5-1 NA TGCGCCAGCACCGGGGCGGGGGCCACGCTGAACACTGAAGCTTTCTTT CASTGAGATLNTEAFF
TRBD1 TRBJ1-3 TRBV9 NA TGTGCCAGCAGCTTCCGGACAGGGGCATTAGAAAACACCATATATTTT CASSFRTGALENTIYF
NA TRBJ2-2 TRBV7-2 NA TGTGCCAGCAGCTTTATAGGGGGCACCGGGGAGCTGTTTTTT CASSFIGGTGELFF
NA TRBJ2-5 TRBV5-3 NA TGTGCCAGAAGCGCCTGCATGGTCAGGGCGTTATGGGAGACCCAGTACTTC CARSACMVRALWETQYF
NA TRBJ2-3 TRBV7-9 NA TGTGCCAGCAGCAGAAAGACACCTACATCCCCAGATACGCAGTATTTT CASSRKTPTSPDTQYF
NA TRBJ2-3 TRBV6-5 NA TGTGCCAGCAGGGCCTCACGAGGTGGCACAGATACGCAGTATTTT CASRASRGGTDTQYF
NA TRBJ1-5 TRBV27 once TGTGCCAGCAGTTCAGGAGGACAGTTCAATCAGCCCCAGCATTTT CASSSGGQFNQPQHF
NA TRBJ1-4 TRBV30 once TGTGCCTGGAATCGGGACTTAGGAGGGGAAAAACTGTTTTTT CAWNRDLGGEKLFF
NA TRBJ1-2 TRBV12-1 NA TGTGCCAGCCTAACTAAAGGGGACAATGGCTACACCTTC CASLTKGDNGYTF
TRBD1 TRBJ1-6 TRBV5-1 NA TGCGCCAGCAGCTTGGCATCTACAGGGGGCTGGGGGATACATTCACCCCTCCACTTT CASSLASTGGWGIHSPLHF
NA TRBJ2-5 TRBV19 NA TGTGCCACTCTAGAAGCGGGTGGAGAGACCCAGTACTTC CATLEAGGETQYF
TRBD2 TRBJ2-5 TRBV4-1 NA TGCGCCAGCAGCCAAGGGGGTGGCGGGGGGAGAGAGACCCAGTACTTC CASSQGGGGGRETQYF
NA TRBJ1-1 TRBV7-9 NA TGTGCCAGCAGCGTTAGCCAGACGGCTGAAGCTTTCTTT CASSVSQTAEAFF
NA TRBJ1-1 TRBV19 NA TGTGCCAGTAGTATCGCAGGGTCGAACACTGAAGCTTTCTTT CASSIAGSNTEAFF